The rows below give T cell receptor beta chains drawn from one sample of a study of identical twins. MiXCR, applied by TCRdb to the 5' RACE reads, yields one record per CDR3 protein. The repertoire holds 200,000 to 300,000 distinct CDR3 sequences, with about 11% as singletons. What was sequenced was memory T cells sorted from blood. These receptors originate from a man aged 45-65 years in good health. The CDR3 runs from the conserved cysteine through the conserved F or W. The order of the fields is V gene, D gene, J gene, clone size, CDR3 DNA, CDR3 protein. A D gene is named only where the DNA matches it firmly. Expanded clones are given a class, and other clones once, few, many or no size at all.

TRBV6-1,-,TRBJ1-4,-,TGTGCCAGCAGACCTACCGGCGGTGCAACTAATGAAAAACTGTTTTTT,CASRPTGGATNEKLFF
TRBV27,TRBD1,TRBJ1-3,few,TGTGCCAGCAGTCTACAGGGGGCTAGCTCTGGAAACACCATATATTTT,CASSLQGASSGNTIYF
TRBV30,-,TRBJ1-2,few,TGTGCCTGGAGTTGGGTGGGCTATGGCTACACCTTC,CAWSWVGYGYTF
TRBV29-1,-,TRBJ1-2,-,TGCAGCGTTGGGGGAGAAGGCTACACCTTC,CSVGGEGYTF
TRBV7-2,TRBD2,TRBJ2-7,-,TGTGCCAGCAGCTTTGCTAGCGGGGGCCTCTCCTACGAGCAGTACTTC,CASSFASGGLSYEQYF
TRBV7-2,TRBD1,TRBJ2-7,many,TGTGCCAGCAGCCGGGACAGGGCAAACGAGCAGTACTTC,CASSRDRANEQYF
TRBV3-1,-,TRBJ1-5,many,TGTGCCAGCAGCCAAGATCTCCGGGGCAGTCAGCCCCAGCATTTT,CASSQDLRGSQPQHF
TRBV9,TRBD2,TRBJ2-2,many,TGTGCCAGCTCCATCGTTAGCGGGGGGAACACCGGGGAGCTGTTTTTT,CASSIVSGGNTGELFF
TRBV29-1,-,TRBJ1-4,-,TGCAGCGCCGTACCCCCAGGTTTTGAAAAACTGTTTTTT,CSAVPPGFEKLFF
TRBV7-2,-,TRBJ2-5,-,TGTGCCAGCAGCCAGGGCAAGAGGGAGACCCAGTACTTC,CASSQGKRETQYF
TRBV12-3/TRBV12-4,-,TRBJ1-1,-,TGTGCCAGCAGTTTGGGTTGGGACACCGAACACCACACTGAAGCTTTCTTT,CASSLGWDTEHHTEAFF
TRBV11-1,-,TRBJ2-1,-,TGTGCCAGCAGCTTCACAGGGTTCGGCAATGAGCAGTTCTTC,CASSFTGFGNEQFF
TRBV11-2,-,TRBJ1-3,few,TGTGCCAGCAGCTTAAGGACGGACAGAACCTCTGGAAACACCATATATTTT,CASSLRTDRTSGNTIYF
TRBV20-1,-,TRBJ2-7,-,TGCAGTGCTAGGAGTGCAGGGCTCTACGAGCAGTACTTC,CSARSAGLYEQYF
TRBV19,-,TRBJ2-2,-,TGTGCCAGTAGTATAAGTTGGGGGTCTAACACCGGGGAGCTGTTTTTT,CASSISWGSNTGELFF
TRBV27,-,TRBJ1-2,many,TGTGCCAGCAGTTTAGGTGCAGGGGAAGTCGGTAACTATGGCTACACCTTC,CASSLGAGEVGNYGYTF
TRBV7-2,TRBD1,TRBJ1-2,many,TGTGCCAGCAGCCCCAGCCTGACAGGGGTTGACTATGGCTACACCTTC,CASSPSLTGVDYGYTF
TRBV5-5,TRBD2,TRBJ2-7,many,TGTGCCAGCAGCTTGGCAGGGACTAGTACCTACGAGCAGTACTTC,CASSLAGTSTYEQYF
TRBV4-3,-,TRBJ1-2,many,TGCGCCAGCAGCCAAGGTGATGGCTACACCTTC,CASSQGDGYTF
TRBV7-2,-,TRBJ2-3,-,TGTGCCAGCAGCCCACAGATCGGGGGCACAGATACGCAGTATTTT,CASSPQIGGTDTQYF
TRBV20-1,-,TRBJ1-2,many,TGCAGTGCTAGTCTAGGGGTTAACTATGGCTACACCTTC,CSASLGVNYGYTF
TRBV20-1,-,TRBJ2-3,many,TGCAGTGCTAGGGCCTGGGGGCGGGAGCGGGCAGATACGCAGTATTTT,CSARAWGRERADTQYF
TRBV27,-,TRBJ2-7,-,TGTGCCAGCAGCGCCCTCGGGATTAGCGCTGCATACGAGCAGTACTTC,CASSALGISAAYEQYF
TRBV20-1,-,TRBJ2-6,few,TGCAGTGCTACAGGGACGGCTGGGGCCAACGTCCTGACTTTC,CSATGTAGANVLTF
TRBV5-5,-,TRBJ1-2,-,TGTGCCAGCAGCTTGGGACAGAATGGCTACACCTTC,CASSLGQNGYTF
TRBV20-1,TRBD2,TRBJ2-5,few,TGCAGTGCGGGGACTAGCGGGGTCCAAGAGACCCAGTACTTC,CSAGTSGVQETQYF
TRBV12-3/TRBV12-4,-,TRBJ1-1,many,TGTGCCAGCAGCCGATACGTGGGCACTGAAGCTTTCTTT,CASSRYVGTEAFF
TRBV27,-,TRBJ1-1,-,TGTGCCAGCAGCCCCGGGACTCCGAACACTGAAGCTTTCTTT,CASSPGTPNTEAFF
TRBV27,-,TRBJ2-6,-,TGTGCCAGTAAAAGATGGGCGCTTAGCAGCAACTCTGGGGCCAACGTCCTGACTTTC,CASKRWALSSNSGANVLTF
TRBV29-1,TRBD1,TRBJ2-1,many,TGCAGCGTTGCATACCGGGACAGAGGCAATGAGCAGTTCTTC,CSVAYRDRGNEQFF
TRBV20-1,TRBD1,TRBJ1-6,many,TGCAGTGCTAGGGACAGGGGTTCTAATTCACCCCTCCACTTT,CSARDRGSNSPLHF
TRBV10-3,-,TRBJ2-2,few,TGTGCCATCAGTGACATCGGAAACACCGGGGAGCTGTTTTTT,CAISDIGNTGELFF
TRBV20-1,-,TRBJ2-7,many,TGCAGTGCTCGGGGGGGACAGGGAAGATCCGAGCAGTACTTC,CSARGGQGRSEQYF
TRBV27,TRBD2,TRBJ2-1,many,TGTGCCAGCAGTGTGGTAGTGGGGAGGGGTTACAATGAGCAGTTCTTC,CASSVVVGRGYNEQFF
TRBV4-3,-,TRBJ1-5,-,TGCGCCAGCAGCCAATCGCAGGGGAATCAGCCCCAGCATTTT,CASSQSQGNQPQHF
TRBV7-8,-,TRBJ2-7,-,TGTGCCAGCAGCTTAGTGTCCAACCGGGACTCCTACGAGCAGTACTTC,CASSLVSNRDSYEQYF